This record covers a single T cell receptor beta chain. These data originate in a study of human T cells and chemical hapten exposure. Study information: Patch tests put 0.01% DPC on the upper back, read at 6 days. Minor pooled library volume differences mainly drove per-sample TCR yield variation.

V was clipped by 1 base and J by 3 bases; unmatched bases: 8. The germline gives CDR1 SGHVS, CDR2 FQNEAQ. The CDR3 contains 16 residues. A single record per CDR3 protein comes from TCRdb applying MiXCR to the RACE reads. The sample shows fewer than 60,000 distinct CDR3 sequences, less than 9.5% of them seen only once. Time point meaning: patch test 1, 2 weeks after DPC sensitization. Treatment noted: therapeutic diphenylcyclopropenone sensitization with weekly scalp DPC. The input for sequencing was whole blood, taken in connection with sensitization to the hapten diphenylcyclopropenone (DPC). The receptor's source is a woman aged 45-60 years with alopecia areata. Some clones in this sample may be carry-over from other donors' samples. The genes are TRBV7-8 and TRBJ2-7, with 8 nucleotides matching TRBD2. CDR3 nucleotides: TGTGCCAGCAGCTTAGTTCGGGAGGGCCCGAACTACGAGCAGTACTTC. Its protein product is CASSLVREGPNYEQYF. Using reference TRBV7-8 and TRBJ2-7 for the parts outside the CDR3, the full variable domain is GAGVSQSPRYKVAKRGQDVALRCDPISGHVSLFWYQQALGQGPEFLTYFQNEAQLDKSGLPSDRFFAERPEGSVSTLKIQRTQQEDSAVYLCASSLVREGPNYEQYFGPGTRLTVT.